This TCR beta chain was sequenced in a study of blood T cell repertoires in COVID-19. Study in general: The origin of the acute and convalescent COVID-19 samples was the United States, Italy and Spain. PBMCs, B-cell-depleted T cells, or T cells provided the cDNA or gDNA that made up the material.

Study processing details: The assay estimated nucleated cells by amplifying reference gene primers. Repertoires were generated with immunoSEQ multiplex PCR, while TCRdb's copy carries only in-frame clones and drops some. Clone size and V and J calls were adopted from that table, with D and trimming inferred from the DNA. The sample records about 70,000 clones, about 92% being singletons. Germline CDR1 reads SGHRS; CDR2 reads YFSETQ. This CDR3 has 19 residues. V was shortened by 0 bases and J by 0 bases, with 16 bases between the two germline ends. Material: peripheral blood. This receptor was taken from a man aged 50 or older with acute or convalescent COVID-19. V is TRBV5-1 and J is TRBJ2-6; D is uncertain. The CDR3 loop reads CASSLVGQAPVSGANVLTF. The CDR3 bases are TGCGCCAGCAGCTTGGTGGGTCAGGCCCCAGTCTCTGGGGCCAACGTCCTGACTTTC.